One and the same sample provided the 12 T cell receptor beta chains below, sequenced in a study of cytomegalovirus exposure and HLA in healthy donors. Researchers ran the PCR with 60 Vbeta and 13 Jbeta primers. The method was immunoSEQ multiplex PCR; TCRdb's version includes in-frame clones alone and lacks a portion of them. This table holds under 200,000 clones, about 13% found once. The specimen was PBMCs. The receptors originated from a man aged 45-65 years in good health and CMV-seropositive.

The chain carries TRBV13 and TRBJ2-7; TRBD1 is a possible D gene (6 bases). CDR3 size: 12 residues. The V and J ends lost 3 bases and 5 bases respectively, with 8 bases between them. Germline assignment: CDR1 PRHDT and CDR2 FYEKMQ (reference sequence). CDR3 protein: CASSLRGNEQYF. CDR3 DNA: TGTGCCAGCAGCTTGAGGGGGAACGAGCAGTACTTC.

The chain uses TRBV7-2 and TRBJ1-5; D gene ambiguous. This CDR3 comprises 14 residues. The germline CDR1 and CDR2 sequences are SGHTA and FQGNSA. The germline V and J ends were trimmed by 2 bases and 6 bases, with 11 bases remaining between them. The CDR3 DNA reads TGTGCCAGCAGCTTAACGGCGGGTAGTCAGCCCCAGCATTTT. Its translation: CASSLTAGSQPQHF.

This clone has just a few counts. The chain joins TRBV25-1 to TRBJ1-1; TRBD1 matches 10 bases. Losses at the gene ends were 10 bases for V and 5 bases for J; bases not matched to a gene: 13. This CDR3 is 15 amino acids long. The germline CDR1 and CDR2 sequences are MGHDK and SYGVNS. As DNA, the CDR3 is TGTGCCACCCAACCCGGGGACAGGGGCCCAACTGAAGCTTTCTTT. This sequence encodes CATQPGDRGPTEAFF.

This chain uses TRBV19 with TRBJ2-3, with D possibly TRBD2 on 7 matching bases. There are 14 residues in the CDR3. V lost 10 bases and J 2 bases, leaving 16 bases between the germline ends. From germline, CDR1 is LNHDA and CDR2 SQIVND (reference sequence). Here the CDR3 DNA reads TGTGCCACTTTAGGGGGGGCCTACACAGATACGCAGTATTTT. It yields the protein CATLGGAYTDTQYF.

This clone occurred a few times. This chain joins TRBV6-5 and TRBJ2-7; 9 bases map to TRBD1. Germline V gene lookup returns CDR1 MNHEY and CDR2 SVGAGI. There are 14 residues in the CDR3. V was pared by 6 bases and J by 2 bases, with 5 bases of the junction left unmatched. The CDR3 region is CASSSDRGTYEQYF. The CDR3 DNA reads TGTGCCAGCAGCTCAGACAGGGGGACCTACGAGCAGTACTTC.

This clone was observed a few times. This chain joins TRBV28 and TRBJ1-1; the D gene is possibly TRBD1 (5 bases). The CDR3 length is 13 residues. Per germline, CDR1 MDHEN and CDR2 SYDVKM. The ends were cut back, 4 bases at V and 7 bases at J, with 13 bases in the middle. This chain's CDR3 is CASSSPGIFEAFF. The DNA of the CDR3 is TGTGCCAGCAGTTCCCCAGGGATTTTTGAAGCTTTCTTT.

CDR3 nucleotides: TGTGCCAGCAGTCAACTAGCGGGGGTTACGTACGAGCAGTTCTTC. Protein product: CASSQLAGVTYEQFF. The chain recombines TRBV27 with TRBJ2-1; TRBD2 matches 11 bases. Losses at the gene ends were 5 bases for V and 10 bases for J; bases not matched to a gene: 10. This CDR3 has 15 amino acids. Germline values: CDR1 MNHEY, CDR2 SMNVEV (reference sequence).

There are a few counts of this clone. This chain connects TRBV5-1 to TRBJ2-2, with 8 nucleotides matching TRBD2. V shed 4 bases, J shed 0 bases, and the junction held 2 bases outside the gene matches. Looked up from germline, CDR1 is SGHRS and CDR2 is YFSETQ. This CDR3 is built from 15 residues. CDR3 sequence: CASSGAGANTGELFF. The CDR3 DNA is TGCGCCAGCAGCGGAGCGGGGGCGAACACCGGGGAGCTGTTTTTT. Combining the CDR3 with reference TRBV5-1 and TRBJ2-2 gives the whole variable domain KAGVTQTPRYLIKTRGQQVTLSCSPISGHRSVSWYQQTPGQGLQFLFEYFSETQRNKGNFPGRFSGRQFSNSRSEMNVSTLELGDSALYLCASSGAGANTGELFFGEGSRLTVL.

This clone showed up just a few times. This chain connects TRBV5-4 to TRBJ2-3; TRBD2 agrees at 10 bases. CDR1 and CDR2 from the germline V gene are SGHNT and YYREEE (reference sequence). This CDR3 region has 14 residues. The ends lost 7 bases at V and 0 bases at J; junction bases unmatched: 2. CDR3 in DNA: TGTGCCAGCCGTAGCGGGGGGAGCACAGATACGCAGTATTTT. It specifies CASRSGGSTDTQYF. The variable domain in full, with the rest retrieved from reference TRBV5-4 and TRBJ2-3, is ETGVTQSPTHLIKTRGQQVTLRCSSQSGHNTVSWYQQALGQGPQFIFQYYREEENGRGNFPPRFSGLQFPNYSSELNVNALELDDSALYLCASRSGGSTDTQYFGPGTRLTVL.

Here the CDR3 reads CASSVDSYSNQPQHF. CDR3 in DNA: TGTGCCAGCAGCGTCGACAGTTATAGCAATCAGCCCCAGCATTTT. The J gene is TRBJ1-5, the V gene TRBV9; perhaps TRBD1 as D (5 bases). Trimming took 2 bases from V and 0 from J, leaving 9 bases between them. This CDR3 has 15 residues. Germline V gene sequence: CDR1 SGDLS, CDR2 YYNGEE.

This clone was seen a few times. This chain links TRBV7-2 with TRBJ2-1; unclear D gene. Trimming shortened V by 2 bases and J by 9 bases, and 8 bases separated the two germline ends. Germline loops: CDR1 SGHTA, CDR2 FQGNSA. CDR3 size: 12 residues. This CDR3 reads CASSLYSFEQFF. As DNA, the CDR3 is TGTGCCAGCAGCTTATACAGCTTTGAGCAGTTCTTC. Drawing the rest from reference TRBV7-2 and TRBJ2-1, the complete variable domain is GAGVSQSPSNKVTEKGKDVELRCDPISGHTALYWYRQSLGQGLEFLIYFQGNSAPDKSGLPSDRFSAERTGGSVSTLTIQRTQQEDSAVYLCASSLYSFEQFFGPGTRLTVL.

This clone has a handful of counts. Different DNA sequences within this sample yield the same CDR3. The chain is built from TRBV5-1 and TRBJ1-2; tentatively, D is TRBD1 (5 bases). The CDR3 has 13 amino acids. The V gene's germline CDR1 is SGHRS and CDR2 YFSETQ. V was trimmed by 0 bases and J by 4 bases, leaving 7 bases between them. CDR3 coding DNA: TGCGCCAGCAGCTTGGGGGGCGGCTATGGCTACACCTTC. Translated, it gives CASSLGGGYGYTF.